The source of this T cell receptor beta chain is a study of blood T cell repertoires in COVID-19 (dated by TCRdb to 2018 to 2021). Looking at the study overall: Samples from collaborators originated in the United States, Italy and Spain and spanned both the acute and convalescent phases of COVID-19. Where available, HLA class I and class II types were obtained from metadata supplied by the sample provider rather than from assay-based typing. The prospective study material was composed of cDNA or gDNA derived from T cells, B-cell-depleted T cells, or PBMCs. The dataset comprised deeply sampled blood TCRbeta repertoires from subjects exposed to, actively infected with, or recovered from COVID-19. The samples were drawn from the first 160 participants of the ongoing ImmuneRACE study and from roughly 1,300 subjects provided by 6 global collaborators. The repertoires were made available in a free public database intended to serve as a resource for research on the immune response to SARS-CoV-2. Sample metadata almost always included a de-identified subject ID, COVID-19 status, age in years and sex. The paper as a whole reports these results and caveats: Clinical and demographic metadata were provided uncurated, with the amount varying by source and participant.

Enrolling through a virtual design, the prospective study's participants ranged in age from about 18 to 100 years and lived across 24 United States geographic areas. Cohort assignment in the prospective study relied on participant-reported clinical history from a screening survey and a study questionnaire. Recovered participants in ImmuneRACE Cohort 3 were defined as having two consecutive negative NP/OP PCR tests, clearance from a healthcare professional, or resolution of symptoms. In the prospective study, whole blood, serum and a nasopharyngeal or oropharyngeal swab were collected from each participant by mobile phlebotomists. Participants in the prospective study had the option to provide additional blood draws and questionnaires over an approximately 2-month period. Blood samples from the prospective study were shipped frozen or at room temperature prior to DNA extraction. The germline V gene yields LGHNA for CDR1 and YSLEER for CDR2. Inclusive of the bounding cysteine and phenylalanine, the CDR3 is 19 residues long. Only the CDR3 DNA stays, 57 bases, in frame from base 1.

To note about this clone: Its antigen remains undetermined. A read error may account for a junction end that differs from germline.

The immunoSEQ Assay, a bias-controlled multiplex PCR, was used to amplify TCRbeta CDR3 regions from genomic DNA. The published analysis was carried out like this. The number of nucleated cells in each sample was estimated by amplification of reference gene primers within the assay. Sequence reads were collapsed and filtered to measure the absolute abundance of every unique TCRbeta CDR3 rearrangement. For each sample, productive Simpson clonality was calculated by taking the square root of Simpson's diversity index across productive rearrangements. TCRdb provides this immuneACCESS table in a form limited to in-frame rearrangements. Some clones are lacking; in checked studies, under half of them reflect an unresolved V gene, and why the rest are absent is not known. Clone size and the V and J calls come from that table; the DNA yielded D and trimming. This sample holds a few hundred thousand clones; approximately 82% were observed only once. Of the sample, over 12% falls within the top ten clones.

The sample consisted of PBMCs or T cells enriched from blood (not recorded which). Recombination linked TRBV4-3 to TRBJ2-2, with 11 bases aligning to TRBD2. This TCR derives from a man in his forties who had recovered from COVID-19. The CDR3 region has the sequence CASSQDILGGLAVTGELFF. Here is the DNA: TGCGCCAGCAGCCAAGATATTTTGGGGGGACTAGCGGTGACCGGAGAGCTGTTTTTT.